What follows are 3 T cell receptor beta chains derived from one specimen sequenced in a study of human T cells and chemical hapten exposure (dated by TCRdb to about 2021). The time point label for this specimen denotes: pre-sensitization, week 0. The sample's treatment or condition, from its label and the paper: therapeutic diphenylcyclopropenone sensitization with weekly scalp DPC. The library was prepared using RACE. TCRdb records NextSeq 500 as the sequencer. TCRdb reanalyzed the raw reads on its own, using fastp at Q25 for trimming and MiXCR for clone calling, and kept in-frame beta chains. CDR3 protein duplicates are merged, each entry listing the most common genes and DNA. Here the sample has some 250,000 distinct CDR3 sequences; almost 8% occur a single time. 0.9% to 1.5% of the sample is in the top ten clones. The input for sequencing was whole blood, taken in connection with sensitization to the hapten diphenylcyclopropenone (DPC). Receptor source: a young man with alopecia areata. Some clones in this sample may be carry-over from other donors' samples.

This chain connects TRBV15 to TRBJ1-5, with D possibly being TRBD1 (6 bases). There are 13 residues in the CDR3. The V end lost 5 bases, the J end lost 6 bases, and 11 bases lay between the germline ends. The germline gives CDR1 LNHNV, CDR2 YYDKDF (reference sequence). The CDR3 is CATSLARGQPQHF. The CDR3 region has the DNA TGTGCCACCAGCTTAGCCAGGGGTCAGCCCCAGCATTTT.

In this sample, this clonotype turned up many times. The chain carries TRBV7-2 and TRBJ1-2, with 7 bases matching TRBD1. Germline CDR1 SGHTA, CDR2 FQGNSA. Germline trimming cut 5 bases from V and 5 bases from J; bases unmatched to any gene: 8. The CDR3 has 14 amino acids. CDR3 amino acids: CASSPRTGPYGYTF. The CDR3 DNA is TGTGCCAGCAGCCCCCGGACAGGACCGTATGGCTACACCTTC.

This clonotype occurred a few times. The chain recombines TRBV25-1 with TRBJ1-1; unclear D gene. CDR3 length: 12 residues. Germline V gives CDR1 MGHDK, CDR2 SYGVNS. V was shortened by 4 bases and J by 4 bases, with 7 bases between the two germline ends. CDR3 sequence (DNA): TGTGCCAGCAGTGTCGGGTCCACTGAAGCTTTCTTT. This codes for CASSVGSTEAFF.